What follows are 32 T cell receptor beta chains derived from one specimen sequenced in a study of T cell responses to AZD1222 COVID-19 vaccine. Libraries were prepared by immunoSEQ multiplex PCR; TCRdb keeps only in-frame clonotypes and omits some of them. The repertoire holds tens of thousands of clones, with around 78% as singletons. The sample in question was peripheral blood, obtained on day 0 of AZD1222 vaccination. The receptors stem from an adult in good health.

This clone was recorded once. This chain uses TRBV28 with TRBJ2-7; TRBD1 matches 7 bases. After removal of 6 bases from V and 0 bases from J, the junction contained 5 bases not matched to a gene. This CDR3 has 14 residues. Germline V gene data show CDR1 as MDHEN and CDR2 as SYDVKM. The CDR3 is CASRPGQSSYEQYF. Written as DNA, the CDR3 is TGTGCCAGCAGACCGGGACAGAGCTCCTACGAGCAGTACTTC. The full variable domain, its missing parts supplied by reference TRBV28 and TRBJ2-7, is DVKVTQSSRYLVKRTGEKVFLECVQDMDHENMFWYRQDPGLGLRLIYFSYDVKMKEKGDIPEGYSVSREKKERFSLILESASTNQTSMYLCASRPGQSSYEQYFGPGTRLTVT.

This clone was seen a few times. J is TRBJ1-5 and V is TRBV19; D is undetermined. The CDR3 is 15 amino acids. Germline CDR1 and CDR2: LNHDA and SQIVND (reference sequence). Deletions cut 7 bases from V and 0 bases from J, with 13 bases between. In nucleotides, the CDR3 is TGTGCCAGTATCGGCAGGAAGGGTAGCAATCAGCCCCAGCATTTT. This codes for CASIGRKGSNQPQHF. Complete variable domain (other parts from reference TRBV19 and TRBJ1-5): DGGITQSPKYLFRKEGQNVTLSCEQNLNHDAMYWYRQDPGQGLRLIYYSQIVNDFQKGDIAEGYSVSREKKESFPLTVTSAQKNPTAFYLCASIGRKGSNQPQHFGDGTRLSIL.

The chain's CDR3 is CASSHRDRGLIEQFF. Here the CDR3 DNA reads TGTGCCAGCAGCCACCGGGACAGGGGGCTTATTGAGCAGTTCTTC. This chain connects TRBV3-1 (or the pseudogene TRBV3-2) to TRBJ2-1; 12 bases fit TRBD1. V was clipped by 3 bases and J by 9 bases; unmatched bases: 6. The CDR3 runs to 15 residues. Germline CDR1 reads LGHDT; CDR2 reads YNNKEL (reference sequence).

The chain has TRBV11-2 and TRBJ1-6, with 9 bases fitting TRBD1. Germline CDR1 and CDR2: SGHAT and FQNNGV. Germline trimming cut 4 bases from V and 7 bases from J; bases unmatched to any gene: 5. CDR3 length: 15 amino acids. The CDR3 sequence is CASSYRQGENSPLHF. The CDR3 nucleotides are TGTGCCAGCAGCTACAGACAGGGGGAGAATTCACCCCTCCACTTT. Combining the CDR3 with reference TRBV11-2 and TRBJ1-6 gives the whole variable domain EAGVAQSPRYKIIEKRQSVAFWCNPISGHATLYWYQQILGQGPKLLIQFQNNGVVDDSQLPKDRFSAERLKGVDSTLKIQPAKLEDSAVYLCASSYRQGENSPLHFGNGTRLTVT.

This clone was observed once. This chain connects TRBV7-3 to TRBJ1-6, with unresolved D. Per the germline V gene, CDR1 is SGHTA and CDR2 is FQGTGA. V lost 1 base to trimming and J lost 7 bases, with 5 bases between them. This CDR3 spans 13 amino acids. The CDR3 protein is CASSLIPNSPLHF. In nucleotides, the CDR3 is TGTGCCAGCAGCTTAATCCCAAATTCACCCCTCCACTTT.

This clone was found once. This chain connects TRBV30 to TRBJ2-3; D might be TRBD2 (5 bases). V lost 0 bases to trimming and J lost 6 bases, with 10 bases between them. Germline V gives CDR1 GTSNPN, CDR2 SVGIG (reference sequence). CDR3 size: 13 residues. The chain's CDR3 is CAWSVRGRDTQYF. CDR3 nucleotides: TGTGCCTGGAGTGTACGCGGGCGCGATACGCAGTATTTT.

CDR3 nucleotides: TGTGCCAGCAGCCCGGAGAGAGAGCAGTACTTC. Its protein is CASSPEREQYF. V gene TRBV7-9 combines with J gene TRBJ2-7; D not resolved. The ends were cut back, 5 bases at V and 7 bases at J, with 9 bases in the middle. Germline V CDR1 and CDR2: SEHNR, FQNEAQ (reference sequence). The CDR3 covers 11 residues.

The chain recombines TRBV10-3 with TRBJ1-5, with D maybe TRBD1 (6 bases). Trimming shortened V by 0 bases and J by 10 bases, and 13 bases separated the two germline ends. Germline-derived CDR1 and CDR2 are ENHRY and SYGVKD. The CDR3 loop spans 14 amino acids. CDR3 DNA sequence: TGTGCCATCAGTGAGTCAAGCCAGGGGCGACCCCAGCATTTT. Amino acids: CAISESSQGRPQHF.

This clone has more than one count but fewer than ten. The chain couples TRBV4-1 to TRBJ2-1; 8 bases are shared with TRBD1. The CDR3 is made up of 15 amino acids. With 1 base clipped from V and 8 bases from J, the junction kept 7 bases outside the gene matches. CDR1 and CDR2 (germline): MGHRA, YSYEKL. The CDR3 is CASSQARQGKYEQFF. CDR3 sequence (DNA): TGCGCCAGCAGCCAAGCCCGACAGGGGAAATATGAGCAGTTCTTC.

This clone was seen more than once but under ten times. The rearrangement uses TRBV11-2 and TRBJ2-6; 7 bases agree with TRBD1. Germline CDR1 and CDR2: SGHAT and FQNNGV. The CDR3 runs to 16 residues. With 6 bases clipped from V and 1 base from J, the junction kept 6 bases outside the gene matches. The CDR3 DNA reads TGTGCCAGCAGACAGGGGCGGGTTTCTGGGGCCAACGTCCTGACTTTC. Amino acid sequence: CASRQGRVSGANVLTF.

This clone has a handful of counts. V usage is TRBV19 and J usage is TRBJ1-4; D is uncertain. The CDR3 is made up of 14 amino acids. Trimming stripped 7 bases from V and 0 bases from J, with 9 bases between. CDR1 and CDR2 from the germline V gene are LNHDA and SQIVND (reference sequence). The CDR3 DNA reads TGTGCCAGTAAGGGAACAGCAACTAATGAAAAACTGTTTTTT. This encodes CASKGTATNEKLFF.

This chain links TRBV2 with TRBJ2-5; TRBD1 matches 8 bases. This CDR3 is built from 16 residues. The V and J ends lost 5 bases and 2 bases, in that order; junction bases with no gene match: 10. Germline CDR1 SNHLY, CDR2 FYNNEI. Written as DNA, the CDR3 is TGTGCCAGCAGTAGGCCGGGACAGGAGGAACAAGAGACCCAGTACTTC. Amino acids: CASSRPGQEEQETQYF.

The table lists this clone with a count of one. The chain combines TRBV6-5 with TRBJ1-2; possible D gene TRBD1, 6 bases. The ends were cut back, 11 bases at V and 4 bases at J, with 11 bases in the middle. The length of the CDR3 is 11 residues. Germline CDR1 is MNHEY and CDR2 is SVGAGI. CDR3 residues: CAAGGLYGYTF. Here the CDR3 DNA reads TGTGCCGCGGGGGGGCTCTATGGCTACACCTTC.

This clone has just one count. This chain uses TRBV7-3 with TRBJ2-1, with D possibly being TRBD1 or TRBD2 (5 bases each). The CDR3 has 16 residues. Trimming removed 2 bases at V and 3 bases at J, with 14 bases between. Germline V lookup: CDR1 SGHTA, CDR2 FQGTGA. The CDR3: CASSLGGATYYNEQFF. Here the CDR3 DNA reads TGTGCCAGCAGCTTAGGGGGAGCCACTTACTACAATGAGCAGTTCTTC. The full variable domain, with the rest looked up from reference TRBV7-3 and TRBJ2-1, is GAGVSQTPSNKVTEKGKYVELRCDPISGHTALYWYRQSLGQGPEFLIYFQGTGAADDSGLPNDRFFAVRPEGSVSTLKIQRTERGDSAVYLCASSLGGATYYNEQFFGPGTRLTVL.

The chain links TRBV5-1 to TRBJ1-1, with no clear D. Germline V gene data show CDR1 as SGHRS and CDR2 as YFSETQ. This CDR3 is 15 amino acids long. V lost 4 bases, J lost 5 bases, and 18 bases lay in between. CDR3 coding DNA: TGCGCCAGCAGCGTGGCCCCGGCATCGGGAACTGAAGCTTTCTTT. It translates to CASSVAPASGTEAFF.

The chain combines TRBV6-2 or TRBV6-3 with TRBJ2-3; D is possibly TRBD2 (5 bases). This CDR3 has 16 amino acids. With 6 bases removed from V and 0 bases from J, the gap between germline ends came to 16 bases. Looked up from germline, CDR1 is MNHEY and CDR2 is SVGEGT. The CDR3, as DNA: TGTGCCAGCAGCCGCGCGCGGCGGACTAGCACAGATACGCAGTATTTT. Translated, it gives CASSRARRTSTDTQYF.

V and J are TRBV18 and TRBJ2-1, with 14 positions matching TRBD2. Germline CDR1 reads KGHSH; CDR2 reads LQKENI. This CDR3 comprises 15 residues. Trimming at V came to 3 bases and at J to 9 bases, leaving 4 bases not matched to a gene. In DNA, the CDR3 is TGTGCCAGCTCACCCCGACTAGCGGGAGGGGGTGAGCAGTTCTTC. Its protein product is CASSPRLAGGGEQFF. Filled out from reference TRBV18 and TRBJ2-1, the complete variable domain reads NAGVMQNPRHLVRRRGQEARLRCSPMKGHSHVYWYRQLPEEGLKFMVYLQKENIIDESGMPKERFSAEFPKEGPSILRIQQVVRGDSAAYFCASSPRLAGGGEQFFGPGTRLTVL.

This clone was detected a few times. V usage is TRBV4-2 and J usage is TRBJ2-6; D uncertain. Germline-derived CDR1 and CDR2 are LGHNA and YNFKEQ. This CDR3 comprises 17 residues. The V end was cut by 1 base, the J end by 0 bases, with 10 bases between. The DNA for the CDR3 is TGTGCCAGCAGCCAAGCATTCGTGAACTCTGGGGCCAACGTCCTGACTTTC. Protein sequence: CASSQAFVNSGANVLTF.

Points on this clone: Other nucleotide sequences in the sample specify the same CDR3. The chain uses TRBV27 and TRBJ2-6, with no clear D. This CDR3 contains 14 residues. Germline CDR1 and CDR2: MNHEY and SMNVEV (reference sequence). V lost 5 bases, J lost 0 bases, and 5 bases lay in between. This chain's CDR3 is CASSPLSGANVLTF. CDR3 DNA: TGTGCCAGCAGTCCCCTCTCTGGGGCCAACGTCCTGACTTTC.

This chain connects TRBV19 to TRBJ1-1, with D maybe TRBD1 (6 bases). Germline CDR1 LNHDA, CDR2 SQIVND (reference sequence). The CDR3 extends over 14 amino acids. V shed 6 bases and J shed 1 base, with 12 bases lying between them. The CDR3 DNA follows: TGTGCCAGTAGGACGGGACACCGGAACACTGAAGCTTTCTTT. Translated: CASRTGHRNTEAFF.

Only a few counts were recorded for this clone. CDR3 sequence (DNA): TGTGCCACCTCCACGTATTACATCGGACAGGGAATATCCTACGAGCAGTACTTC. Protein product: CATSTYYIGQGISYEQYF. The chain joins TRBV24-1 to TRBJ2-7; 8 nucleotides line up with TRBD1. V was pared by 9 bases and J by 1 base, with 19 bases of the junction left unmatched. The CDR3 runs 18 residues. CDR1 is KGHDR and CDR2 is SFDVKD in the germline V gene.

This sequence joins TRBV2 and TRBJ1-6; no firm D call. This CDR3 region has 15 residues. Germline CDR1 is SNHLY and CDR2 is FYNNEI. Trimming cost V 2 bases and J 5 bases, with 10 bases left between them. CDR3 sequence (DNA): TGTGCCAGCAGTGAAAGGGCAGTCCATAATTCACCCCTCCACTTT. It yields the protein CASSERAVHNSPLHF.

The rearrangement uses TRBV3-1 (or the pseudogene TRBV3-2) and TRBJ2-7, with D tentatively TRBD2 (5 bases). Germline CDR1 is LGHDT and CDR2 is YNNKEL (reference sequence). This CDR3 spans 12 amino acids. The germline V and J ends were trimmed by 4 bases and 5 bases, with 9 bases remaining between them. In DNA, the CDR3 is TGTGCCAGCAGCCTCGGGGTACACGAGCAGTACTTC. Encoded protein: CASSLGVHEQYF.

J is TRBJ1-3 and V is TRBV19; D unresolved. From germline, CDR1 is LNHDA and CDR2 SQIVND (reference sequence). The CDR3 length is 16 residues. The V end was cut by 5 bases, the J end by 0 bases, with 14 bases between. DNA of the CDR3: TGTGCCAGTAGTCTGGCACAAACGAGCTCTGGAAACACCATATATTTT. Protein sequence: CASSLAQTSSGNTIYF.

The V call is TRBV19, the J call TRBJ2-1; 10 bases agree with TRBD2. The CDR3 has 15 amino acids. The germline V gene encodes CDR1 LNHDA and CDR2 SQIVND (reference sequence). The junction had 10 bases not matched to a gene; V was cut back by 2 bases and J by 12 bases. The DNA of the CDR3 is TGTGCCAGTAGTATATTCCTAGCGGGGGCATTCGGGCAGTTCTTC. It is translated as CASSIFLAGAFGQFF.

The V and J genes are TRBV19 and TRBJ1-5; 9 bases are a match to TRBD1. V dropped 3 bases and J dropped 2; count of bases not matched to a gene: 2. Germline CDR1 and CDR2: LNHDA and SQIVND (reference sequence). The length of the CDR3 is 15 residues. Here the CDR3 DNA reads TGTGCCAGTAGTATCCGGGACAGGGGCAATCAGCCCCAGCATTTT. This gives the protein CASSIRDRGNQPQHF.

About this clone itself: Other DNA sequences within the sample encode an identical CDR3. This chain connects TRBV10-2 to TRBJ2-1; 12 bases match TRBD2. Trimming took 6 bases from V and 6 from J; bases not matched to a gene: 3. The CDR3 length is 14 residues. Germline V gives CDR1 WSHSY, CDR2 SAAADI. The CDR3 DNA sequence: TGCGCCAGCAGCGTGGGACTAGCGGGCAATGAGCAGTTCTTC. Amino acids: CASSVGLAGNEQFF.

This clone has just a few counts. The chain recombines TRBV4-2 with TRBJ1-1; 10 bases fit TRBD1. The CDR3 totals 18 residues. After removal of 2 bases from V and 12 bases from J, the junction contained 21 bases not matched to a gene. Germline V lookup: CDR1 LGHNA, CDR2 YNFKEQ. The CDR3 DNA sequence: TGTGCCAGCAGCCAAACCCTAACCCGGGACAGGGGAACAGCAAGAACTTTCTTT. Its translation: CASSQTLTRDRGTARTFF.

J is TRBJ1-1 and V is TRBV6-5; TRBD1 agrees at 8 bases. Looked up from germline, CDR1 is MNHEY and CDR2 is SVGAGI. Germline trimming cut 5 bases from V and 3 bases from J; bases unmatched to any gene: 8. The CDR3 covers 15 residues. The CDR3 protein is CASSQAGTGYTEAFF. The DNA of the CDR3 is TGTGCCAGCAGTCAGGCCGGGACAGGATACACTGAAGCTTTCTTT.

The genes are TRBV19 and TRBJ1-1; no clear D. V was pared by 7 bases and J by 3 bases, with 6 bases between. CDR1 and CDR2 (germline): LNHDA, SQIVND (reference sequence). The CDR3 contains 11 residues. The CDR3 coding sequence is TGTGCCAGTATAATCTACACTGAAGCTTTCTTT. It translates to CASIIYTEAFF.

The chain carries TRBV4-2 and TRBJ2-1; D is undetermined. Trimming pared 1 base from V and 4 bases from J, leaving 5 bases between. CDR3 size: 13 residues. The germline gives CDR1 LGHNA, CDR2 YNFKEQ. This CDR3 reads CASSQVPYNEQFF. The CDR3 nucleotides are TGTGCCAGCAGCCAAGTTCCTTACAATGAGCAGTTCTTC.

CDR3 nucleotides: TGCGCCAGCAGCTTGTTAGGACAGATCTACGAGCAGTACTTC. This gives the protein CASSLLGQIYEQYF. V usage is TRBV5-1 and J usage is TRBJ2-7; maybe TRBD1 (6 bases). The germline V gene has CDR1 SGHRS and CDR2 YFSETQ. V dropped 1 base and J dropped 3 bases, with 11 bases sitting between them. The CDR3 is made up of 14 amino acids. The full variable domain, rest sourced from reference TRBV5-1 and TRBJ2-7, is KAGVTQTPRYLIKTRGQQVTLSCSPISGHRSVSWYQQTPGQGLQFLFEYFSETQRNKGNFPGRFSGRQFSNSRSEMNVSTLELGDSALYLCASSLLGQIYEQYFGPGTRLTVT.